The sequence of this T cell receptor (beta chain) was determined in a study of blood T cells in healthy people across ages (dated by TCRdb to 2013 to 2016). In the study overall: In model experiments, roughly one uniquely barcoded TCR beta cDNA molecule per two T cells was captured by template switching. The study analyzed two additional independent replicas of 1 million unique cDNA reads from the same blood draw for two donors, one aged 18 to 29 and one aged 80 or older. Using deep sequencing normalized with unique cDNA molecular identifiers, the study measured how TCR beta repertoire diversity changes with age. To avoid experimental bias, donors of different ages were randomly spread across the sequencing lanes. Donors were grouped into four age groups: young (average 16 years), middle-aged (around 39), aged (roughly 62) and long-lived (over 80).

Systemically healthy Caucasian individuals from Russia, about 38 in total and aged about 6 to 95 years, were included as donors. Roughly 9.5 milliliters of peripheral blood were drawn from each donor into EDTA-treated Vacutainer tubes. PBMCs were isolated by Ficoll-Paque density-gradient centrifugation, with at least 7 million obtained per sample. Total RNA, at least 5 micrograms per sample, was extracted from PBMCs with Trizol reagent. For every donor, flow cytometry on a PBMC aliquot measured the percentage of naive CD45RAhigh/CD27high T cells. The full study reports these points: Estimates of total diversity from one million sequenced T cells were regarded as lower bounds and underestimates. Donor CMV infection status was unknown, potentially confounding age-related changes in expanded clonotypes. Compared with the aged group, more naive CD4+ T cells, fewer expanded clones and increased TCR diversity were shown by the long-lived group, suggesting age selection. As age increased, observed TCR beta diversity per million T cells dropped in a roughly linear way, and a significant reduction was already evident by age 40. Since profiling was done on bulk unsorted PBMCs, naive and antigen-experienced compartments could not be conclusively compared. A strong correlation was found between observed TCR beta diversity and the percentage of naive T cells measured by flow cytometry.

Receptor libraries were prepared by 5' RACE. Sequencing instrument: Illumina HiSeq 2500. A second PCR of roughly 7 to 11 cycles was performed with a sample-barcoded 5' primer and a J-beta primer mix. A template-switch 5' adaptor carrying 12 random nucleotides introduced a unique molecular identifier onto each TCR beta cDNA molecule. Each sample yielded at least 3 million CDR3-containing paired-end reads. First-strand cDNA was synthesized from all RNA with the Mint cDNA synthesis kit, primed by a TRBC-specific oligonucleotide. Following uracil-DNA glycosylase treatment, a first 18-cycle PCR with universal primers M1SS and BC2_uni_R was performed on all cDNA. Turning to the authors' computational methods: For normalization, 1 million high-quality reads, each with a distinct molecular identifier, were randomly selected from each sample. Instead of being binned into consensus sequences, reads that shared molecular identifiers were thrown out. CDR3 identification, clonotype clustering and error correction used MiTCR with a Q25 quality threshold and the strictest error-elimination algorithm. A nonparametric unseen species model with Euler transformation was used to estimate a lower bound on total TCR beta diversity. The public reads were reanalyzed by TCRdb: fastp trimming at Q25, MiXCR alignment, in-frame beta chains only. Merged by CDR3 protein, the rows form single entries marked with the most common genes and DNA. TCRdb, rather than the study authors, made the V and J calls. Within this sample are roughly 1,700,000 distinct CDR3 sequences, with approximately 30% of them counted one time only. The top ten clonotypes cover roughly 8% of the sample.

Regarding this clonotype: Its antigen is not yet known. It may be a read error: a sequence one base away is much more abundant.

Via the germline V gene (reference sequence), CDR1 is DFQATT and CDR2 SNEGSKA. From the cysteine up to the phenylalanine, the CDR3 has a length of 14 residues. Only the CDR3 DNA stays, 42 bases, in frame from base 1. V has 5 bases trimmed and J has 2 bases trimmed; junction bases matching no gene number 9. The chain was built from TRBV20-1 and TRBJ2-7; 7 bases in between match TRBD2. The sequenced sample consisted of blood. This clonotype was sampled from a woman under 40 in good health. In nucleotide form, the sequence is TGCAGTGCTGTCATCTTTAGCGGGCCCTACGAGCAGTACTTC. Its protein product is CSAVIFSGPYEQYF.